This is a list of T cell receptor beta chains from one sample in a study of T cell responses to AZD1222 COVID-19 vaccine. Only in-frame clones appear in the TCRdb table, and some are missing; sequencing was by immunoSEQ multiplex PCR. In the table there are around 69,000 clones, less than 90% of which are singletons. The sequenced sample was peripheral blood, obtained on day 0 of AZD1222 vaccination. Every receptor here comes from an adult in good health. The CDR3 runs from the conserved cysteine through the conserved F or W. A D gene is named only where the DNA matches it firmly. Where a row states a size, it is once, few, many or the class of an expanded clone; other rows omit it.

TRBD1	NA	TRBJ2-4	TRBV5-4	TGTGCCAGCAGCCCCTTTCAGGGGGCTCAGGCCAAAAACATTCAGTACTTC	CASSPFQGAQAKNIQYF
NA	NA	TRBJ2-7	TRBV24-1	TGTGCCACCAGTGAAACTGCCTCGACAGGCTCCTACGAGCAGTACTTC	CATSETASTGSYEQYF
NA	NA	TRBJ1-2	TRBV11-2	TGTGCCAGCAGCTTAGGGGTGCGGGGGCGCGACTATGGCTACACCTTC	CASSLGVRGRDYGYTF
NA	few	TRBJ2-7	TRBV5-1	TGCGCCAGCAGCCTGGGTCAAGACAGTTACTACGAGCAGTACTTC	CASSLGQDSYYEQYF
NA	NA	TRBJ1-2	TRBV30	TGTGCCTGGGAGGGGATGAACTATGGCTACACCTTC	CAWEGMNYGYTF
NA	NA	TRBJ1-6	TRBV14	TGTGCCAGCAGCCAATACGCAGGGGATTATTCACCCCTCCACTTT	CASSQYAGDYSPLHF
NA	few	TRBJ1-1	TRBV3-1/TRBV3-2	TGTGCCAGCAGCCAATCCTTTGCGGCTGAAGCTTTCTTT	CASSQSFAAEAFF
NA	once	TRBJ2-1	TRBV4-2	TGTGCCAGCAGCCAAGATGGGCAGAGCTCCTACAATGAGCAGTTCTTC	CASSQDGQSSYNEQFF
NA	NA	TRBJ2-5	TRBV4-1	TGCGCCAGCAGCCGAAAGTCCGGGACATCGATCTTAGAGACCCAGTACTTC	CASSRKSGTSILETQYF
NA	few	TRBJ2-1	TRBV4-1	TGCGCCAGCAGCCCGGAACGGCTAGATGAGCAGTTCTTC	CASSPERLDEQFF
NA	NA	TRBJ1-6	TRBV5-1	TGCGCCAGCACCCATGAAACAGGGTGGAATTCACCCCTCCACTTT	CASTHETGWNSPLHF
NA	NA	TRBJ2-7	TRBV5-6	TGTGCCAGCAGCTTCGGAACAAGTAGGACCTACGAGCAGTACTTC	CASSFGTSRTYEQYF
NA	NA	TRBJ1-5	TRBV3-1/TRBV3-2	TGTGCCAGCAGCCAAGAGAGGGGGCAGCCCCAGCATTTT	CASSQERGQPQHF
NA	NA	TRBJ1-3	TRBV30	TGTGCCTGGAGTGACCAGGGGAACACCATATATTTT	CAWSDQGNTIYF
NA	NA	TRBJ2-7	TRBV7-8	TGTGCCAGCAGCTTAATTCGTGACGAGCAGTACTTC	CASSLIRDEQYF
NA	medium-sized	TRBJ1-5	TRBV27	TGTGCCAGCCGACTGGGAAGCTATAGCAATCAGCCCCAGCATTTT	CASRLGSYSNQPQHF
TRBD1	once	TRBJ2-7	TRBV4-1	TGCGCCAGCAGCCAAGATCCGGGACAGGGGGCGTTCGAGCAGTACTTC	CASSQDPGQGAFEQYF
NA	NA	TRBJ1-5	TRBV2	TGTGCCAGCAGTGTATTAACGGCAGGGAACGGTCAGCCCCAGCATTTT	CASSVLTAGNGQPQHF
NA	NA	TRBJ1-5	TRBV6-1	TGTGCCAGCAGTGAACTCCGGGGGCCTCAGCAGCCCCAGCATTTT	CASSELRGPQQPQHF
NA	NA	TRBJ1-4	TRBV5-6	TGTGCCAGCAGCTCCCGAGGGGGGTGGAGTGAAAAACTGTTTTTT	CASSSRGGWSEKLFF
NA	NA	TRBJ2-3	TRBV19	TGTGCCAGTAGTCGGAGCCGCCCGCCAGATACGCAGTATTTT	CASSRSRPPDTQYF
TRBD2	NA	TRBJ2-7	TRBV7-9	TGTGCCAGCAGCTTAACTAGCGCTTCCTACGAGCAGTACTTC	CASSLTSASYEQYF
TRBD1	few	TRBJ1-1	TRBV19	TGTGCCAGTAGTCTTAGTGAGGGGGCCGGGGGAGCTTTCTTT	CASSLSEGAGGAFF
NA	NA	TRBJ1-4	TRBV18	TGTGCCAGCTCCCGGAATGTGGGGGGGCCTGCAACTAATGAAAAACTGTTTTTT	CASSRNVGGPATNEKLFF
TRBD1	NA	TRBJ1-2	TRBV7-9	TGTGCCAGCAGCGTCGGGACAGGGCGCATTGGGAGGTATGGCTACACCTTC	CASSVGTGRIGRYGYTF
NA	NA	TRBJ2-7	TRBV7-9	TGTGCCAGCAGCCGGGGACGACTTGAGGGGGAGCAGTACTTC	CASSRGRLEGEQYF
NA	NA	TRBJ2-3	TRBV19	TGTGCCAGTAGGACCCTCGGCGGGGGCACAGATACGCAGTATTTT	CASRTLGGGTDTQYF
TRBD1	NA	TRBJ2-1	TRBV29-1	TGCAGCGTTGAGGGACAGGGGTCATACAATGAGCAGTTCTTC	CSVEGQGSYNEQFF
TRBD1	NA	TRBJ1-1	TRBV5-1	TGCGCCAGCAGCTTGCCTTCGGACAGGGTTAGGACTGAAGCTTTCTTT	CASSLPSDRVRTEAFF
NA	few	TRBJ2-7	TRBV2	TGTGCCAGCAGCAACCCCTTGCGGCTTCGATTGAGGGAGCAGTACTTC	CASSNPLRLRLREQYF
NA	NA	TRBJ1-4	TRBV23-1	TGCGCCAGCAGTCAATCGAAGACCTTTGGGACAACTAATGAAAAACTGTTTTTT	CASSQSKTFGTTNEKLFF
NA	NA	TRBJ1-3	TRBV3-1/TRBV3-2	TGTGCCAGCAGCCCCCCCCGGGGAGTTGAGGGAAACACCATATATTTT	CASSPPRGVEGNTIYF
NA	NA	TRBJ2-7	TRBV19	TGTGCCAGTAGTATGACAGTCTCCTACGAGCAGTACTTC	CASSMTVSYEQYF
NA	NA	TRBJ1-4	TRBV12-3/TRBV12-4	TGTGCCAGCGGGGGTGAAAAACTGTTTTTT	CASGGEKLFF
NA	once	TRBJ1-1	TRBV7-2	TGTGCCAGCAGCTTAGACAGGGCCAACACTGAAGCTTTCTTT	CASSLDRANTEAFF
NA	once	TRBJ1-3	TRBV5-6	TGTGCCAGCAGCTTGGACGACACCATATATTTT	CASSLDDTIYF
NA	NA	TRBJ1-2	TRBV19	TGTGCCAGTAGCCCTGGCAGGGTCTATGGCTACACCTTC	CASSPGRVYGYTF
NA	NA	TRBJ1-2	TRBV6-1	TGTGCCAGCAGTGAAGGTCCCGGGAACTATGGCTACACCTTC	CASSEGPGNYGYTF
NA	NA	TRBJ2-3	TRBV2	TGTGCCAGCGATGTGACAGGTAGCACAGATACGCAGTATTTT	CASDVTGSTDTQYF
TRBD2	NA	TRBJ2-2	TRBV4-1	TGCGCCAGCAGCCAAGCGGGGGGGCCCACCGGGGAGCTGTTTTTT	CASSQAGGPTGELFF
NA	NA	TRBJ2-7	TRBV5-1	TGCGCCAGCTCCTGGGAAACTGTGGGGGAGCAGTACTTC	CASSWETVGEQYF
TRBD1	NA	TRBJ1-1	TRBV5-1	TGCGCCAGCAGCTTAGGTCAGGGACAGACCACTGAAGCTTTCTTT	CASSLGQGQTTEAFF
TRBD1	NA	TRBJ2-1	TRBV5-1	TGCGCCAGCAGCTTGGGGACAGGGGAATTGGGGCAGTTCTTC	CASSLGTGELGQFF
NA	NA	TRBJ1-2	TRBV4-3	TGCGCCAGCAGCCAAGCTCCGGGGGCCGGCTATGGCTACACCTTC	CASSQAPGAGYGYTF
TRBD2	NA	TRBJ2-7	TRBV19	TGTGCCAGTAGTTCGGCATTCGGACTAGCGGACTACGAGCAGTACTTC	CASSSAFGLADYEQYF
TRBD2	NA	TRBJ2-7	TRBV5-4	TGTGCCAGCAGCTTGGGCGGGGGGAGCTCCTACGAGCAGTACTTC	CASSLGGGSSYEQYF
TRBD1	NA	TRBJ2-2	TRBV25-1	TGTGCCAGCAGTGACCCGAGGACAGGGAACACCGGGGAGCTGTTTTTT	CASSDPRTGNTGELFF
NA	NA	TRBJ2-2	TRBV5-1	TGCGCCCGCCGACCGGGGGCGCCGACCGGGGAGCTGTTTTTT	CARRPGAPTGELFF
NA	NA	TRBJ2-6	TRBV5-6	TGTGCCAGCAGCTATAACGGCGCTTGGCCCTCCGGGGCCAACGTCCTGACTTTC	CASSYNGAWPSGANVLTF
NA	NA	TRBJ1-1	TRBV18	TGTGCCAGCTCACCGCCGGGACACCAAGCTCTTGAAGCTTTCTTT	CASSPPGHQALEAFF
NA	NA	TRBJ1-5	TRBV12-3/TRBV12-4	TGTGCCAGCAGTTTTCCCGGTGGGCCCCAGCATTTT	CASSFPGGPQHF
NA	NA	TRBJ2-2	TRBV12-1	TGTGCCAGCAGCGCCCGCGTGAAAGCGGGGGCAAACACCGGGGAGCTGTTTTTT	CASSARVKAGANTGELFF
NA	few	TRBJ1-2	TRBV7-9	TGTGCCAGCACCTTCCCGGGGGGGGCAGCTAACTATGGCTACACCTTC	CASTFPGGAANYGYTF
NA	NA	TRBJ1-1	TRBV11-3	TGTGCCAGCAGCTCAGGGTACACTGAAGCTTTCTTT	CASSSGYTEAFF
NA	NA	TRBJ2-5	TRBV29-1	TGCAGCGTTGAAGAAGAGACCCAGTACTTC	CSVEEETQYF
NA	NA	TRBJ1-3	TRBV6-5	TGTGCCAGCAGTTACTTTGACTCTGGAAACACCATATATTTT	CASSYFDSGNTIYF
NA	few	TRBJ1-2	TRBV25-1	TGTGCCAGCAGTGTGGAAGGGCACTATGGCTACACCTTC	CASSVEGHYGYTF
NA	NA	TRBJ1-5	TRBV21-1	NA	CASSIFYVCRELSNQPQHF
NA	NA	TRBJ2-5	TRBV18	TGTGCCAGCTCATTAAACGGAAAGTCGGAGACCCAGTACTTC	CASSLNGKSETQYF
NA	NA	TRBJ1-3	TRBV18	TGTGCCAGCTCACCACCACTCTCTCTGGGCTCTGGAAACACCATATATTTT	CASSPPLSLGSGNTIYF